The 27 T cell receptor beta chains given below trace back to one sample, sequenced in a study of control samples from healthy donors and cancer patients. Produced via immunoSEQ multiplex PCR; TCRdb's table is partial and in-frame only. Of about 250,000 clones in the sample, almost 85% were seen once. Sample: PBMCs. These receptors all stem from an older woman with lung cancer.

V is TRBV28 and J is TRBJ1-1; D uncertain. Trimming took off 7 bases at V and 1 base at J, with 10 bases between the two ends. Germline V gene lookup returns CDR1 MDHEN and CDR2 SYDVKM. This CDR3 contains 13 residues. The CDR3 DNA follows: TGTGCCAGCATCCCTTCCCAGAACACTGAAGCTTTCTTT. Translating it yields CASIPSQNTEAFF. The complete variable domain, with remaining parts taken from reference TRBV28 and TRBJ1-1, reads DVKVTQSSRYLVKRTGEKVFLECVQDMDHENMFWYRQDPGLGLRLIYFSYDVKMKEKGDIPEGYSVSREKKERFSLILESASTNQTSMYLCASIPSQNTEAFFGQGTRLTVV.

V usage is TRBV2 and J usage is TRBJ1-1, with D unclear. This CDR3 is 12 amino acids long. The germline V gene has CDR1 SNHLY and CDR2 FYNNEI. Trimming shortened V by 3 bases and J by 10 bases, and 12 bases separated the two germline ends. CDR3 residues: CASSESGDGAFF. The CDR3 nucleotides are TGTGCCAGCAGTGAGTCGGGAGATGGAGCTTTCTTT.

The chain combines TRBV5-1 with TRBJ1-1; TRBD1 aligns across 7 bases. This CDR3 has 16 residues. The J segment lost 6 bases and the V segment lost 0 bases, leaving 11 bases of the junction unmatched. Germline V lookup: CDR1 SGHRS, CDR2 YFSETQ. CDR3 region: CASSLEVLWTGAEAFF. CDR3 DNA sequence: TGCGCCAGCAGCTTGGAAGTTCTCTGGACAGGAGCTGAAGCTTTCTTT.

This rearrangement joins TRBV7-3 to TRBJ1-1, with D possibly TRBD1 on 5 matching bases. V was clipped by 1 base and J by 10 bases, with 10 bases between them. The germline V gene encodes CDR1 SGHTA and CDR2 FQGTGA. This CDR3 has 12 residues. The CDR3 reads CASSLMTARAFF. The CDR3 region has the DNA TGTGCCAGCAGCTTAATGACAGCTCGAGCTTTCTTT.

The rearrangement links TRBV2 to TRBJ1-1; TRBD1 matches at 7 bases. Germline V lookup: CDR1 SNHLY, CDR2 FYNNEI. The ends lost 8 bases at V and 0 bases at J; junction bases unmatched: 15. This CDR3 is built from 17 residues. The CDR3 DNA reads as TGTGCCAGCCGACGACGGGGGACAGCGTTCATGAACACTGAAGCTTTCTTT. This translates into CASRRRGTAFMNTEAFF.

This chain connects TRBV28 to TRBJ1-4, with D hard to call. The CDR3 length is 16 residues. Germline V gene sequence: CDR1 MDHEN, CDR2 SYDVKM. The V end was cut by 3 bases, the J end by 8 bases, with 19 bases between. The CDR3 nucleotides are TGTGCCAGCAGTTTCACTGGGTCAGATAAGAGCGAAAAACTGTTTTTT. Encoded protein: CASSFTGSDKSEKLFF. Filled out from reference TRBV28 and TRBJ1-4, the complete variable domain reads DVKVTQSSRYLVKRTGEKVFLECVQDMDHENMFWYRQDPGLGLRLIYFSYDVKMKEKGDIPEGYSVSREKKERFSLILESASTNQTSMYLCASSFTGSDKSEKLFFGSGTQLSVL.

This chain joins TRBV20-1 and TRBJ1-5; D not resolved. This CDR3 is 15 amino acids long. V lost 3 bases and J 0 bases, leaving 12 bases between the germline ends. CDR1 and CDR2 (germline): DFQATT, SNEGSKA (reference sequence). CDR3 residues: CSASPGSYSNQPQHF. CDR3 sequence (DNA): TGCAGTGCTAGTCCGGGGTCTTATAGCAATCAGCCCCAGCATTTT.

The genes are TRBV7-9 and TRBJ2-5; 11 nucleotides agree with TRBD2. V lost 3 bases, J lost 4 bases, and 4 bases stayed unmatched. The CDR3 spans 15 residues. Per the germline V gene, CDR1 is SEHNR and CDR2 is FQNEAQ (reference sequence). Here the CDR3 DNA reads TGTGCCAGCAGCTTGGCTAGCGGGGGGTCAGAGACCCAGTACTTC. The encoded protein is CASSLASGGSETQYF.

This clone was seen ten or more times. The V call is TRBV27, the J call TRBJ2-3; D perhaps matches TRBD2 (5 bases). CDR3 length: 13 residues. V lost 8 bases and J 6 bases, leaving 15 bases between the germline ends. Germline V CDR1 and CDR2: MNHEY, SMNVEV (reference sequence). The CDR3 nucleotides are TGTGCCAGCTCCACCCGAGAGGGTGATACGCAGTATTTT. Residues: CASSTREGDTQYF.

V usage is TRBV28 and J usage is TRBJ2-3, with D uncertain. CDR3 length: 15 residues. With 5 bases removed from V and 0 bases from J, the gap between germline ends came to 12 bases. The germline gives CDR1 MDHEN, CDR2 SYDVKM. The CDR3 loop reads CASSLQMGSTDTQYF. As DNA, the CDR3 is TGTGCCAGCAGTCTACAAATGGGTAGCACAGATACGCAGTATTTT.

This rearrangement joins TRBV27 to TRBJ1-5, with D unresolved. The germline V gene has CDR1 MNHEY and CDR2 SMNVEV (reference sequence). There are 13 residues in the CDR3. Trimming pared 4 bases from V and 5 bases from J, leaving 9 bases between. CDR3 in DNA: TGTGCCAGCAGTTCCCGGTTTGATCAGCCCCAGCATTTT. It codes for CASSSRFDQPQHF.

This clone was seen just once. V usage is TRBV5-1 and J usage is TRBJ1-1; 9 bases map to TRBD1. The CDR3 covers 14 residues. Germline V gene lookup returns CDR1 SGHRS and CDR2 YFSETQ. Trimming cost V 1 base and J 5 bases; bases outside gene matches: 3. Written as DNA, the CDR3 is TGCGCCAGCAGCTTGAGACAGGGGGAAACTGAAGCTTTCTTT. Translated: CASSLRQGETEAFF.

The chain links TRBV9 to TRBJ1-2, with TRBD1 as a possible D gene (6 bases). The CDR3 consists of 13 residues. V lost 7 bases to trimming and J lost 3 bases, with 13 bases between them. CDR1 SGDLS and CDR2 YYNGEE come from the germline V gene. The CDR3 loop reads CASSLGGYYGYTF. In DNA form, the CDR3 reads TGTGCCAGCTCCCTAGGGGGGTACTATGGCTACACCTTC. The whole variable domain, remainder taken from reference TRBV9 and TRBJ1-2, is DSGVTQTPKHLITATGQRVTLRCSPRSGDLSVYWYQQSLDQGLQFLIQYYNGEERAKGNILERFSAQQFPDLHSELNLSSLELGDSALYFCASSLGGYYGYTFGSGTRLTVV.

The genes are TRBV18 and TRBJ2-3; no definite D call. The CDR3 is 15 residues long. The germline V and J ends were trimmed by 1 base and 0 bases, with 8 bases remaining between them. Germline V gene lookup returns CDR1 KGHSH and CDR2 LQKENI. The CDR3 DNA reads TGTGCCAGCTCACCACGGGCGCGTAGCACAGATACGCAGTATTTT. This codes for CASSPRARSTDTQYF.

The chain couples TRBV5-1 to TRBJ2-4, with D tentatively TRBD2 (7 bases). Trimming took off 4 bases at V and 1 base at J, with 27 bases between the two ends. CDR1 SGHRS and CDR2 YFSETQ come from the germline V gene. There are 20 residues in the CDR3. The CDR3 DNA is TGCGCCAGCAGCCCTCGGGGGGCTTTCGGGTCGGTGTTGGCCAAAAACATTCAGTACTTC. Residues: CASSPRGAFGSVLAKNIQYF. Based on the CDR3 plus reference TRBV5-1 and TRBJ2-4, the full variable domain is KAGVTQTPRYLIKTRGQQVTLSCSPISGHRSVSWYQQTPGQGLQFLFEYFSETQRNKGNFPGRFSGRQFSNSRSEMNVSTLELGDSALYLCASSPRGAFGSVLAKNIQYFGAGTRLSVL.

For this clone: A junction boundary mismatches the germline segment, possibly from a read error. The chain has TRBV5-4 and TRBJ1-2, with a weak D call TRBD1 (6 bases). This CDR3 has 14 residues. Germline V lookup: CDR1 SGHNT, CDR2 YYREEE (reference sequence). CDR3: CASSLEQGFYGYTF. The CDR3 coding sequence is TGTGCCAGCAGTTTGGAACAGGGCTTCTATGGCTACACCTTC.

This chain uses TRBV7-8 with TRBJ1-4, with a tentative D call TRBD1 (6 bases). From germline, CDR1 is SGHVS and CDR2 FQNEAQ. The V gene lost 1 base and the J gene lost 5 bases, with 11 bases spanning the gap. This CDR3 contains 15 residues. The CDR3 here is CASSLDRVANEKLFF. In DNA form, the CDR3 reads TGTGCCAGCAGCTTAGACAGGGTTGCCAATGAAAAACTGTTTTTT.

V usage is TRBV27 and J usage is TRBJ2-6, with D possibly matching TRBD2 (7 bases). The CDR3 sequence is 17 residues long. Trimming stripped 6 bases from V and 4 bases from J, with 19 bases between. Germline CDR1 and CDR2: MNHEY and SMNVEV (reference sequence). This chain's CDR3 is CASRTLGGAQGANVLTF. CDR3 DNA sequence: TGTGCCAGCAGGACCCTGGGGGGGGCGCAAGGGGCCAACGTCCTGACTTTC.

The chain recombines TRBV7-9 with TRBJ2-1, with TRBD2 identical over 8 bases. Germline assignment: CDR1 SEHNR and CDR2 FQNEAQ (reference sequence). V was clipped by 2 bases and J by 6 bases; unmatched bases: 18. This CDR3 contains 19 residues. CDR3 in DNA: TGTGCCAGCAGCTTAATTACGGTAGCGGGACACCGTGGAGCCAATGAGCAGTTCTTC. Protein sequence: CASSLITVAGHRGANEQFF.

The CDR3 DNA reads as TGTGCCAGCAGCAATAGCGGGGGGACTGAGCAGTTCTTC. This encodes CASSNSGGTEQFF. The chain combines TRBV3-1 (or the pseudogene TRBV3-2) with TRBJ2-1; TRBD2 matches at 10 bases. Germline V CDR1 and CDR2: LGHDT, YNNKEL (reference sequence). The trim removed 5 bases at V and 9 bases at J, leaving 4 bases unmatched. This CDR3 has 13 amino acids.

V is TRBV27 and J is TRBJ2-3; 8 bases agree with TRBD2. This CDR3 has 16 amino acids. Trimming removed 4 bases from V and 8 bases from J; junction bases left unmatched: 14. CDR1 and CDR2 (germline): MNHEY, SMNVEV (reference sequence). Here the CDR3 DNA reads TGTGCCAGCAGTTCACGACTAGCGCCGACAGGCTTTACGCAGTATTTT. Amino acid sequence: CASSSRLAPTGFTQYF.

The V gene is TRBV28, the J gene TRBJ1-2; no firm D call. Trimming took off 5 bases at V and 7 bases at J, with 8 bases between the two ends. The CDR3 is 11 residues long. In germline, CDR1 is MDHEN, CDR2 SYDVKM. The chain's CDR3 is CASSGKGGYTF. CDR3 nucleotide sequence: TGTGCCAGCAGTGGCAAGGGTGGCTACACCTTC.

This rearrangement joins TRBV5-8 to TRBJ1-4, with a possible D match to TRBD1 (6 bases). CDR1 is SGHTS, CDR2 YDEGEE, per germline. Trimming took off 3 bases at V and 7 bases at J, with 13 bases between the two ends. The CDR3 extends over 14 amino acids. The chain's CDR3 is CASSWGLGSEKLFF. DNA of the CDR3: TGTGCCAGCAGCTGGGGGCTAGGTAGTGAAAAACTGTTTTTT.

The CDR3 DNA reads TGTGCCAGCAGCGTAGATTCGGGCCTCCCTAATGAAAAACTGTTTTTT. This sequence encodes CASSVDSGLPNEKLFF. The V and J genes are TRBV9 and TRBJ1-4, with D unresolved. The CDR3 consists of 16 residues. With 0 bases removed from V and 3 bases from J, the gap between germline ends came to 12 bases. The germline gives CDR1 SGDLS, CDR2 YYNGEE.

This clone was seen a single time. The chain has TRBV19 and TRBJ2-7; TRBD1 agrees at 9 bases. V lost 5 bases and J lost 5; bases outside the gene matches: 10. The CDR3 has 15 amino acids. CDR1 LNHDA and CDR2 SQIVND come from the germline V gene (reference sequence). CDR3 amino acids: CASSETRDRAHEQYF. The CDR3 region has the DNA TGTGCCAGTAGTGAGACCCGGGACAGGGCCCACGAGCAGTACTTC.

This sequence joins TRBV6-5 and TRBJ2-1; D perhaps matches TRBD2 (5 bases). The CDR3 is 15 residues long. V lost 6 bases and J lost 0, with 12 bases in between. CDR1 and CDR2 (germline): MNHEY, SVGAGI. The CDR3 protein is CASSPPSSSYNEQFF. CDR3 in DNA: TGTGCCAGCAGCCCCCCTAGCAGCTCCTACAATGAGCAGTTCTTC.

CDR3 sequence: CASSQGVRNTIYF. Here the CDR3 DNA reads TGTGCCAGCAGCCAAGGCGTAAGAAACACCATATATTTT. The chain recombines TRBV3-1 (or the pseudogene TRBV3-2) with TRBJ1-3; D call uncertain. The CDR3 spans 13 residues. Germline loops: CDR1 LGHDT, CDR2 YNNKEL (reference sequence). With 1 base removed from V and 5 bases from J, the gap between germline ends came to 6 bases.